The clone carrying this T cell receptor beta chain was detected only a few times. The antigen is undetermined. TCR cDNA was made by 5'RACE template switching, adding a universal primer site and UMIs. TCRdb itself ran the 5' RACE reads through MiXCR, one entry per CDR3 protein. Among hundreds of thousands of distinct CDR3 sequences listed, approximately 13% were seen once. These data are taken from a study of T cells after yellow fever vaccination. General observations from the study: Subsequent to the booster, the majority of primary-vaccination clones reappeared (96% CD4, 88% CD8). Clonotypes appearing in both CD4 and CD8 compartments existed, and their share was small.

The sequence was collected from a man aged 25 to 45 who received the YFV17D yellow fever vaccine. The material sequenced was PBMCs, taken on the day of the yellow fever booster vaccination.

The CDR3 sequence: CASSPGGMVQTQYF. As DNA, the CDR3 is TGTGCCAGCAGCCCAGGGGGGATGGTGCAGACCCAGTACTTC. The chain has TRBV7-8 and TRBJ2-5; D is perhaps TRBD1 (7 bases). CDR1 is SGHVS, CDR2 FQNEAQ, per germline. This CDR3 spans 14 amino acids. V lost 5 bases to trimming and J lost 6 bases, with 16 bases between them.